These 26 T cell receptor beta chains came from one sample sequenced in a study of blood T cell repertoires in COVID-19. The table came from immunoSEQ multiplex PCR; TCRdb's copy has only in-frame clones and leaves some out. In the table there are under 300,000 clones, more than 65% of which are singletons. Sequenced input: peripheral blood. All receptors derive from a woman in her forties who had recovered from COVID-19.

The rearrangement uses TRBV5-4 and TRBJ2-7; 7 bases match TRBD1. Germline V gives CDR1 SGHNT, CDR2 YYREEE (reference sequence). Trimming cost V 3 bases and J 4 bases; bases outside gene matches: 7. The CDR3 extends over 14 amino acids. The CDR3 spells CASSYDRAAYEQYF. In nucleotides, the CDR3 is TGTGCCAGCAGCTATGACAGGGCGGCATACGAGCAGTACTTC.

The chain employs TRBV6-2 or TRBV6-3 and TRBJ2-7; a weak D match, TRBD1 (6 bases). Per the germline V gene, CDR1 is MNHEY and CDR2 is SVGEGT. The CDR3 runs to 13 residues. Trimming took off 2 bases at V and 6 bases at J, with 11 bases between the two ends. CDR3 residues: CASSYVGALEQYF. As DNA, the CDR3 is TGTGCCAGCAGTTACGTGGGGGCCCTCGAGCAGTACTTC.

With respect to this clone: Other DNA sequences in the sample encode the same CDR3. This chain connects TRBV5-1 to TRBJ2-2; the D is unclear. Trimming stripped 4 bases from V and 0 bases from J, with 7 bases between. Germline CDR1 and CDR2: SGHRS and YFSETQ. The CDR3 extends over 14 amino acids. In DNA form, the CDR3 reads TGCGCCAGCAGCCTAGGAGCGAACACCGGGGAGCTGTTTTTT. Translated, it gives CASSLGANTGELFF.

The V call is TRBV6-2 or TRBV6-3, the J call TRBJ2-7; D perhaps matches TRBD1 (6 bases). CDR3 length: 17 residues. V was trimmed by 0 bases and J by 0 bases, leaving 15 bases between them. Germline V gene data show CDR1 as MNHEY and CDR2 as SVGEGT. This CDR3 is CASSYSNRAATSYEQYF. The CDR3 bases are TGTGCCAGCAGTTACTCGAACAGGGCAGCCACCTCCTACGAGCAGTACTTC.

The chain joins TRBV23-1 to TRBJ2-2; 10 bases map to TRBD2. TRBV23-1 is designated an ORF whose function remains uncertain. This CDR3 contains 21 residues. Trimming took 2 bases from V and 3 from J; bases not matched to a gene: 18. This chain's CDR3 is CASSQGLLWASGGVYTGELFF. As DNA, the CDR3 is TGCGCCAGCAGTCAAGGACTTTTGTGGGCTAGCGGGGGTGTGTACACCGGGGAGCTGTTTTTT.

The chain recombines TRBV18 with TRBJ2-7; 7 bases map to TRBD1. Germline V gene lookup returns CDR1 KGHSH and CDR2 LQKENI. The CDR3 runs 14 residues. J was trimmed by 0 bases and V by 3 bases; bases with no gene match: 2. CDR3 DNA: TGTGCCAGCTCACCCGGGACAGCCTCCTACGAGCAGTACTTC. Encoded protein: CASSPGTASYEQYF.

The CDR3 protein is CASSSSGGREKLFF. The CDR3 DNA reads as TGTGCCAGCAGCTCCTCGGGGGGGAGGGAAAAACTGTTTTTT. The V and J genes are TRBV7-2 and TRBJ1-4; TRBD1 might be the D (5 bases). Looked up from germline, CDR1 is SGHTA and CDR2 is FQGNSA. This CDR3 is built from 14 residues. V lost 4 bases and J 8 bases, leaving 14 bases between the germline ends.

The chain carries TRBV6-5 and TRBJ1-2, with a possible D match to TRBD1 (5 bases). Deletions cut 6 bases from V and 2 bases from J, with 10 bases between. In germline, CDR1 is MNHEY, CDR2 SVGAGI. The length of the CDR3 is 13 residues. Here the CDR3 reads CASRLDRNYGYTF. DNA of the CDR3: TGTGCCAGCAGACTTGACAGAAACTATGGCTACACCTTC.

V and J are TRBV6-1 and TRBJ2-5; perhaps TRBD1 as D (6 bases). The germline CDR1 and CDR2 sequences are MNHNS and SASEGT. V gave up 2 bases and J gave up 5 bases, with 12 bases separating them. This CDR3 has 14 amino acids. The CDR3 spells CASSEIIRGETQYF. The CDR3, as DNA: TGTGCCAGCAGTGAAATCATTAGGGGGGAGACCCAGTACTTC.

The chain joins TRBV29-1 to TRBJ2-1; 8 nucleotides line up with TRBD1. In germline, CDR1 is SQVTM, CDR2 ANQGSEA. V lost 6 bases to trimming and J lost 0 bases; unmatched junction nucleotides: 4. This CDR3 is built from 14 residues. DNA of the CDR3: TGCAGCGTGGCAGGGACAGGCTCCTACAATGAGCAGTTCTTC. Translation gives CSVAGTGSYNEQFF.

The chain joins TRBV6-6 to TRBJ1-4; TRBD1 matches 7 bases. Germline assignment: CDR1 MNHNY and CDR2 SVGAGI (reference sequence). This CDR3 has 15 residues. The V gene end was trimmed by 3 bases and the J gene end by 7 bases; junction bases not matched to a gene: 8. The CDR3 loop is CASSYEGARAEKLFF. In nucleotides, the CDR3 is TGTGCCAGCAGTTATGAGGGGGCGCGGGCTGAAAAACTGTTTTTT.

The CDR3 region has the DNA TGTGCCAGCAGCTTGGAACAGAATAACTATGGCTACACCTTC. As protein: CASSLEQNNYGYTF. V usage is TRBV5-6 and J usage is TRBJ1-2; D gene uncertain. Germline-derived CDR1 and CDR2 are SGHDT and YYEEEE. V lost 0 bases to trimming and J lost 1 base, with 7 bases between them. The CDR3 runs 14 residues.

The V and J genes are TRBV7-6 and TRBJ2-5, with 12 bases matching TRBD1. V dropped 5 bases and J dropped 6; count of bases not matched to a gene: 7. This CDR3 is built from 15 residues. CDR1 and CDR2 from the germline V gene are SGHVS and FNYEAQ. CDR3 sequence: CASSPGTGGGKTQYF. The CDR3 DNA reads TGTGCCAGCAGCCCCGGGACAGGGGGCGGAAAGACCCAGTACTTC.

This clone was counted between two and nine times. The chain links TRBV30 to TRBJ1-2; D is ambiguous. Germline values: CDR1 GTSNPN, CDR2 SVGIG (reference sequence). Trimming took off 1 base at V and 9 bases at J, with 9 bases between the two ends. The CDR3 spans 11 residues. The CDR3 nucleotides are TGTGCCTGGAGTGCGGTTGTGCGCTACACCTTC. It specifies CAWSAVVRYTF. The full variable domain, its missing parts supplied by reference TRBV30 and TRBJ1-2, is SQTIHQWPATLVQPVGSPLSLECTVEGTSNPNLYWYRQAAGRGLQLLFYSVGIGQISSEVPQNLSASRPQDRQFILSSKKLLLSDSGFYLCAWSAVVRYTFGSGTRLTVV.

The CDR3 nucleotides read TGCGCCAGCAGTGAGCGGGTCGCGGGGGGAGATACGCAGTATTTT. Protein sequence: CASSERVAGGDTQYF. The rearrangement uses TRBV10-1 and TRBJ2-3, with TRBD2 matching over 8 bases. V shed 2 bases, J shed 5 bases, and the junction held 6 bases outside the gene matches. Germline CDR1 reads WNHNN; CDR2 reads SYGVQD (reference sequence). The CDR3 consists of 15 residues.

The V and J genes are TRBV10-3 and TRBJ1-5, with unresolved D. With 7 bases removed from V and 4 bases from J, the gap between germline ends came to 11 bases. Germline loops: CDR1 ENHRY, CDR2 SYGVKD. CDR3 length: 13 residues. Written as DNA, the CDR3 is TGTGCCATCACGTCCGCGCTTAATCAGCCCCAGCATTTT. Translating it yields CAITSALNQPQHF.

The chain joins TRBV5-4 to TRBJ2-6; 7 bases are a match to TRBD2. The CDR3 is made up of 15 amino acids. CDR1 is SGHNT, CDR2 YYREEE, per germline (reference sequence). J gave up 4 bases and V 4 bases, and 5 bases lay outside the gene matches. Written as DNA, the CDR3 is TGTGCCAGCAGCACGGGGGGTGGAGGGGCCAACGTCCTGACTTTC. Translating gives CASSTGGGGANVLTF.

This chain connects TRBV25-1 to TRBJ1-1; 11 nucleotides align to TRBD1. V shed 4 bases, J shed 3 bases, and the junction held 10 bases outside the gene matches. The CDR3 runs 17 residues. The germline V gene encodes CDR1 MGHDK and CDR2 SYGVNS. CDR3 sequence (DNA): TGTGCCAGCAGTGCTCTCGGACAGGGGGCTCGGGACACTGAAGCTTTCTTT. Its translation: CASSALGQGARDTEAFF.

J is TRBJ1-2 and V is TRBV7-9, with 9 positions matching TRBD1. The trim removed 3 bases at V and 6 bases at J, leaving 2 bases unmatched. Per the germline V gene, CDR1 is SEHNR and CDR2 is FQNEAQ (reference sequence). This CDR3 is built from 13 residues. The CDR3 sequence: CASSLRQGDGYTF. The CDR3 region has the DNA TGTGCCAGCAGCTTGAGACAGGGGGATGGCTACACCTTC.

CDR3 amino acids: CASSRRGLAPYEQYF. The DNA of the CDR3 is TGTGCCAGCAGTCGAAGAGGACTAGCGCCTTACGAGCAGTACTTC. V and J are TRBV3-1 (or the pseudogene TRBV3-2) and TRBJ2-7; TRBD2 matches 9 bases. In germline, CDR1 is LGHDT, CDR2 YNNKEL (reference sequence). Unmatched junction bases numbered 10, after V lost 6 bases and J lost 4 bases. The CDR3 is made up of 15 amino acids.

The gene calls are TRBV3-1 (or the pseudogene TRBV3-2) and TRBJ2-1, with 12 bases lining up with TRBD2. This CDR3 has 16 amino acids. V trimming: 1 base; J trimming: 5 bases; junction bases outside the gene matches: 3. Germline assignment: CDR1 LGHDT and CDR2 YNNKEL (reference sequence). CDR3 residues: CASSQVRLAGDNEQFF. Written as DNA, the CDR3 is TGTGCCAGCAGCCAAGTTCGACTAGCGGGGGACAATGAGCAGTTCTTC.

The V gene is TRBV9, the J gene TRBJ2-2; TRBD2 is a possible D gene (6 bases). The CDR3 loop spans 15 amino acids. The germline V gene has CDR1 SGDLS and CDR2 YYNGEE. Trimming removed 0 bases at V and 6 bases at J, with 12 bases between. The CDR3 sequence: CASSVAGREAGELFF. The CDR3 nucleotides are TGTGCCAGCAGCGTAGCGGGCAGGGAGGCCGGGGAGCTGTTTTTT.

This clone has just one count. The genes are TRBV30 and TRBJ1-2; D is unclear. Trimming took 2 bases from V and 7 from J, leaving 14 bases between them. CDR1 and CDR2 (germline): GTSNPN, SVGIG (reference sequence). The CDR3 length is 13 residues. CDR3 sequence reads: CAWSTGDLGGYTF. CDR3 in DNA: TGTGCCTGGAGTACTGGAGATCTGGGTGGCTACACCTTC.

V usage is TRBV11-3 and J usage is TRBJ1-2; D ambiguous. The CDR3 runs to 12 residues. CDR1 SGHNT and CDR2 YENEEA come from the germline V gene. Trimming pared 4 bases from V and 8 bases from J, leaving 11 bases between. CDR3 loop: CASSSRGFGYTF. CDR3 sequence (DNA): TGTGCCAGCAGCTCCAGAGGTTTCGGCTACACCTTC.

This chain's CDR3 is CASSPETGGSNQPQHF. The CDR3 DNA sequence: TGTGCCAGCAGCCCGGAGACAGGGGGTAGCAATCAGCCCCAGCATTTT. V usage is TRBV7-9 and J usage is TRBJ1-5; 9 bases agree with TRBD1. Germline CDR1 reads SEHNR; CDR2 reads FQNEAQ (reference sequence). The CDR3 is 16 amino acids. V trimming: 5 bases; J trimming: 0 bases; junction bases outside the gene matches: 5.

The CDR3 loop is CASSRGLAGGPKETQYF. CDR3 DNA: TGTGCCAGCAGCCGTGGACTAGCGGGGGGGCCGAAGGAGACCCAGTACTTC. The chain combines TRBV21-1 with TRBJ2-5; TRBD2, as called in the table, went unchecked against the DNA. TRBV21-1 corresponds to a pseudogene. The length of the CDR3 is 17 residues.